This TCR beta chain appears in the sequencing data of a study of blood T cell repertoires in COVID-19. In the source study's methods: Reference gene primer amplification in the assay estimated nucleated cell counts. The method was immunoSEQ multiplex PCR; TCRdb's version includes in-frame clones alone and lacks a portion of them. The V and J calls and clone size were taken over from that table, and D and trimming were inferred from the DNA. Among approximately 150,000 clones, over 70% were seen once, and the ten largest hold about 6%. The CDR3 runs to 14 residues. CDR1 KGHSH and CDR2 LQKENI come from the germline V gene. V was shortened by 3 bases and J by 1 base, with 9 bases between the two germline ends.

The chain is built from TRBV18 and TRBJ1-1; TRBD1 is a possible D gene (5 bases). The material sequenced was peripheral blood. The TCR sequence derives from an elderly man with acute or convalescent COVID-19. CDR3 bases: TGTGCCAGCTCACCTACCGGGGGGAACACTGAAGCTTTCTTT. Translating it yields CASSPTGGNTEAFF.